Detailed here is one TCR beta chain. Its antigen remains unidentified. This sample stems from a study of post-analysis software for immune sequencing data. Study-wide findings and caveats: Diversity measured as normalized Chao1 was significantly lower in multiple sclerosis patients than in controls. Samples sharing a preparation batch grouped tightly together when assessed by F measure.

Unique molecular identifiers tagged the TCR beta cDNA libraries. From the PCR reads, TCRdb called clonotypes with MiXCR, one entry per CDR3 protein. Of 170,000 or so distinct CDR3 sequences listed, 30% were seen once; the top ten hold less than 1.6%. Sequenced sample: blood. The TCR was taken from a girl aged 5 to 17 with multiple sclerosis.

The CDR3 sequence: CASSYEDRGSQNGYTF. CDR3 coding DNA: TGTGCCAGCAGTTACGAGGACAGGGGGAGTCAGAATGGCTACACCTTC. The chain is built from TRBV6-5 and TRBJ1-2; 10 bases are shared with TRBD1. CDR1 is MNHEY, CDR2 SVGAGI, per germline. This CDR3 is built from 16 residues. V lost 2 bases to trimming and J lost 6 bases; unmatched junction nucleotides: 9.